Shown below are 13 T cell receptor beta chains from a single sample sequenced in a study of T cell responses to AZD1222 COVID-19 vaccine. Assay: immunoSEQ multiplex PCR; the TCRdb copy retains only in-frame clones and omits some. The sample includes around 140,000 clones, 85% to 95% of them seen just once. Sample: peripheral blood, taken after recovery from COVID-19. These receptors were obtained from an adult who had recovered from COVID-19.

The chain uses TRBV9 and TRBJ2-1; 8 bases map to TRBD2. The J segment lost 4 bases and the V segment lost 3 bases, leaving 6 bases of the junction unmatched. The germline V gene has CDR1 SGDLS and CDR2 YYNGEE. CDR3 length: 15 amino acids. The DNA of the CDR3 is TGTGCCAGCAGCGCCCTAGCGGGTGTATACAATGAGCAGTTCTTC. It codes for CASSALAGVYNEQFF.

This chain links TRBV3-1 (or the pseudogene TRBV3-2) with TRBJ2-7; D remains ambiguous. With 1 base removed from V and 3 bases from J, the gap between germline ends came to 10 bases. Germline lookup yields CDR1 LGHDT and CDR2 YNNKEL (reference sequence). The CDR3 has 14 amino acids. The CDR3 is CASSQGLDLYEQYF. The CDR3 region has the DNA TGTGCCAGCAGCCAAGGCCTGGACCTCTACGAGCAGTACTTC.

The chain combines TRBV19 with TRBJ1-1, with D possibly matching TRBD1 (5 bases). V was clipped by 2 bases and J by 4 bases, with 17 bases between them. The germline CDR1 and CDR2 sequences are LNHDA and SQIVND (reference sequence). The CDR3 covers 16 residues. The DNA for the CDR3 is TGTGCCAGTAGTATATTGGCTGGGGGAGGTGGCACTGAAGCTTTCTTT. Its translation: CASSILAGGGGTEAFF.

This clone was seen only once. The V and J genes are TRBV9 and TRBJ1-1; TRBD1 is a possible D gene (5 bases). The CDR3 runs 17 residues. CDR1 SGDLS and CDR2 YYNGEE come from the germline V gene. Trimming removed 0 bases at V and 3 bases at J, with 18 bases between. The CDR3 protein is CASSVDKDNPWDTEAFF. Here the CDR3 DNA reads TGTGCCAGCAGCGTAGACAAGGACAACCCGTGGGACACTGAAGCTTTCTTT. The variable domain in full, completed from reference TRBV9 and TRBJ1-1, reads DSGVTQTPKHLITATGQRVTLRCSPRSGDLSVYWYQQSLDQGLQFLIQYYNGEERAKGNILERFSAQQFPDLHSELNLSSLELGDSALYFCASSVDKDNPWDTEAFFGQGTRLTVV.

On this clone: In the same sample, other DNA sequences code for this CDR3. The chain has TRBV27 and TRBJ2-1; possibly TRBD2 for D (5 bases). Germline V gene lookup returns CDR1 MNHEY and CDR2 SMNVEV (reference sequence). V lost 4 bases, J lost 0 bases, and 10 bases lay in between. CDR3 length equals 15 residues. CDR3 coding DNA: TGTGCCAGCAGTTCATTAGGGAGCTCCTACAATGAGCAGTTCTTC. Its protein is CASSSLGSSYNEQFF.

The CDR3 nucleotides are TGTGCCAGCAGCCAATCTGCAGGGCGGATGAACACTGAAGCTTTCTTT. Its protein product is CASSQSAGRMNTEAFF. The chain is built from TRBV14 and TRBJ1-1; TRBD1 might be the D (5 bases). This CDR3 comprises 16 residues. The V end was cut by 2 bases, the J end by 0 bases, with 13 bases between. The germline gives CDR1 SGHDN, CDR2 FVKESK.

The chain links TRBV28 to TRBJ1-2; D perhaps matches TRBD1 (5 bases). This CDR3 has 16 residues. V lost 2 bases, J lost 1 base, and 14 bases lay in between. The germline V gene has CDR1 MDHEN and CDR2 SYDVKM. In DNA form, the CDR3 reads TGTGCCAGCAGTTTAGATCGACAGATACTTAACTATGGCTACACCTTC. It translates to CASSLDRQILNYGYTF.

Written as DNA, the CDR3 is TGTGCCAGCAGCTTAGAGCTAGGGAGCGAAGCTTTCTTT. Residues: CASSLELGSEAFF. The chain carries TRBV11-2 and TRBJ1-1; D is undetermined. The germline V and J ends were trimmed by 0 bases and 8 bases, with 10 bases remaining between them. Germline CDR1 reads SGHAT; CDR2 reads FQNNGV. This CDR3 contains 13 residues.

V is TRBV19 and J is TRBJ2-3; no clear D gene. Trimming pared 4 bases from V and 2 bases from J, leaving 13 bases between. CDR3 length: 15 residues. CDR1 and CDR2 (germline): LNHDA, SQIVND (reference sequence). The DNA for the CDR3 is TGTGCCAGTAGTACTCCTACGGGTTACACAGATACGCAGTATTTT. Its translation is CASSTPTGYTDTQYF. The full variable domain, its missing parts supplied by reference TRBV19 and TRBJ2-3, is DGGITQSPKYLFRKEGQNVTLSCEQNLNHDAMYWYRQDPGQGLRLIYYSQIVNDFQKGDIAEGYSVSREKKESFPLTVTSAQKNPTAFYLCASSTPTGYTDTQYFGPGTRLTVL.

This chain joins TRBV11-2 and TRBJ1-2; TRBD1 might be the D (6 bases). CDR3 length: 15 residues. CDR1 is SGHAT and CDR2 is FQNNGV in the germline V gene. Trimming pared 5 bases from V and 4 bases from J, leaving 17 bases between. CDR3 amino acids: CASSDYRAVGYGYTF. CDR3 nucleotide sequence: TGTGCCAGCAGCGATTACAGGGCGGTCGGCTATGGCTACACCTTC.

The chain uses TRBV5-4 and TRBJ2-7, with 7 bases that match TRBD1. After removal of 5 bases from V and 3 bases from J, the junction contained 11 bases not matched to a gene. Germline values: CDR1 SGHNT, CDR2 YYREEE (reference sequence). The length of the CDR3 is 15 residues. CDR3 amino acids: CASSRLGQNNYEQYF. The CDR3 DNA is TGTGCCAGCAGTCGATTGGGACAGAATAACTACGAGCAGTACTTC.

This clone came up once. The rearrangement links TRBV6-4 to TRBJ2-2; possibly TRBD2 for D (5 bases). There are 13 residues in the CDR3. Germline CDR1 and CDR2: MRHNA and SNTAGT. V lost 5 bases to trimming and J lost 6 bases, with 10 bases between them. As DNA, the CDR3 is TGTGCCAGCAGTCGACACGGGGCCGGGGAGCTGTTTTTT. Its protein is CASSRHGAGELFF.

The CDR3 is CASRPQVGGNTEAFF. The CDR3 bases are TGTGCCAGCAGACCACAAGTGGGGGGGAACACTGAAGCTTTCTTT. The chain couples TRBV2 to TRBJ1-1; a weak D match, TRBD1 (5 bases). CDR3 length: 15 amino acids. Trimming pared 6 bases from V and 1 base from J, leaving 15 bases between. Germline assignment: CDR1 SNHLY and CDR2 FYNNEI.